This entry lists 18 T cell receptor beta chains sequenced from one sample in a study of T cells after yellow fever vaccination. TCRdb itself ran the 5' RACE reads through MiXCR, one entry per CDR3 protein. There are under 500,000 distinct CDR3 sequences in the sample; approximately 19% occur only once, and roughly a sixth lies in the top ten. The sequenced sample was PBMCs, obtained before the yellow fever booster vaccination. These receptors were taken from a man younger than 30 who received the YFV17D yellow fever vaccine.

The chain uses TRBV4-3 and TRBJ2-3, with no clear D. Germline V gene sequence: CDR1 LGHNA, CDR2 YSLEER. This CDR3 spans 16 amino acids. V lost 1 base and J lost 2, with 13 bases in between. The CDR3 sequence is CASSQGGRVLTDTQYF. CDR3 nucleotides: TGCGCCAGCAGCCAAGGGGGAAGGGTCCTCACAGATACGCAGTATTTT.

This clonotype was detected only a few times. This chain uses TRBV5-1 with TRBJ2-2; perhaps TRBD2 as D (7 bases). V was cut by 0 bases and J by 2 bases, with 11 bases left in between. CDR1 SGHRS and CDR2 YFSETQ come from the germline V gene. The length of the CDR3 is 16 residues. Here the CDR3 DNA reads TGCGCCAGCAGCTTGGTCCGGGGGGCCAACACCGGGGAGCTGTTTTTT. Encoded protein: CASSLVRGANTGELFF.

The sample holds many counts of this clonotype. The chain recombines TRBV15 with TRBJ2-1; D not certain. Trimming stripped 0 bases from V and 5 bases from J, with 14 bases between. CDR1 LNHNV and CDR2 YYDKDF come from the germline V gene (reference sequence). There are 16 residues in the CDR3. CDR3 nucleotides: TGTGCCACCAGCAGAGATATAGGTAAATTGGACAATGAGCAGTTCTTC. It yields the protein CATSRDIGKLDNEQFF.

This clonotype turned up a few times. The rearrangement uses TRBV20-1 and TRBJ2-7; no reliable D call. The V gene lost 3 bases and the J gene lost 3 bases, with 15 bases spanning the gap. The CDR3 extends over 14 amino acids. From germline, CDR1 is DFQATT and CDR2 SNEGSKA (reference sequence). The CDR3 DNA follows: TGCAGTGCTAGGTTCCTAGATCGAAACTACGAGCAGTACGTC. Residues: CSARFLDRNYEQYV.

This rearrangement joins TRBV10-2 to TRBJ1-6, with D uncertain. V was cut by 1 base and J by 10 bases, with 14 bases left in between. The germline V gene has CDR1 WSHSY and CDR2 SAAADI. The CDR3 has 15 amino acids. CDR3 protein: CASSELYGPDSPLHF. As DNA, the CDR3 is TGCGCCAGCAGTGAGTTGTATGGTCCAGACTCACCCCTCCACTTT.

The chain couples TRBV10-3 to TRBJ2-5; 10 bases match TRBD1. CDR3 length equals 14 residues. Trimming at V came to 11 bases and at J to 4 bases, leaving 10 bases not matched to a gene. Germline lookup yields CDR1 ENHRY and CDR2 SYGVKD. CDR3 in amino acids: CAARGDRGGETQYF. The CDR3 DNA sequence: TGTGCCGCCCGCGGGGACAGGGGTGGAGAGACCCAGTACTTC.

J is TRBJ1-2 and V is TRBV7-9; 11 positions agree with TRBD1. The trim removed 6 bases at V and 5 bases at J, leaving 2 bases unmatched. The CDR3 loop spans 13 amino acids. CDR1 is SEHNR, CDR2 FQNEAQ, per germline (reference sequence). The CDR3 here is CASRGDRGYGYTF. In nucleotides, the CDR3 is TGTGCCAGCAGGGGGGACAGGGGGTATGGCTACACCTTC.

This chain links TRBV12-3 or TRBV12-4 with TRBJ2-1, with 10 bases aligning to TRBD1. The CDR3 loop spans 15 amino acids. After removal of 6 bases from V and 3 bases from J, the junction contained 5 bases not matched to a gene. The CDR3: CASSNGTGDYNEQFF. Here the CDR3 DNA reads TGTGCCAGCAGCAACGGGACAGGGGACTACAATGAGCAGTTCTTC.

This sequence joins TRBV20-1 and TRBJ2-3; D call uncertain. CDR3 length equals 13 residues. Germline V gene lookup returns CDR1 DFQATT and CDR2 SNEGSKA (reference sequence). The V gene lost 0 bases and the J gene lost 7 bases, with 11 bases spanning the gap. In DNA form, the CDR3 reads TGCAGTGCTAGAGAGGGTACCGGCTATACGCAGTATTTT. Translated: CSAREGTGYTQYF.

This clonotype was detected a few times. The chain combines TRBV7-9 with TRBJ2-5; 7 nucleotides agree with TRBD1. The CDR3 length is 16 residues. V was pared by 4 bases and J by 6 bases, with 14 bases of the junction left unmatched. Germline V CDR1 and CDR2: SEHNR, FQNEAQ (reference sequence). In DNA, the CDR3 is TGTGCCAGCAGCTCCCCTTCGGACAGGTCCTTTCAGACCCAGTACTTC. Translated, it gives CASSSPSDRSFQTQYF.

At least ten counts were recorded for this clonotype. V is TRBV7-2 and J is TRBJ1-2; D is undetermined. This CDR3 has 16 residues. Germline CDR1 is SGHTA and CDR2 is FQGNSA. The V end lost 1 base, the J end lost 8 bases, and 20 bases lay between the germline ends. CDR3 sequence (DNA): TGTGCCAGCAGCTTAGGTCTCAGTCCGTCTTCATGGGGCTACACCTTC. It codes for CASSLGLSPSSWGYTF.

This chain links TRBV4-3 with TRBJ2-3; a weak D match, TRBD1 (6 bases). Germline V gene sequence: CDR1 LGHNA, CDR2 YSLEER. The germline V and J ends were trimmed by 1 base and 0 bases, with 11 bases remaining between them. This CDR3 has 16 residues. CDR3 sequence: CASSQGGTTSTDTQYF. CDR3 DNA: TGCGCCAGCAGCCAAGGAGGGACAACTAGCACAGATACGCAGTATTTT.

There are many counts of this clonotype. This chain connects TRBV29-1 to TRBJ1-5; D possibly corresponds to TRBD1 (5 bases). This CDR3 contains 16 residues. Trimming pared 4 bases from V and 4 bases from J, leaving 20 bases between. In germline, CDR1 is SQVTM, CDR2 ANQGSEA. This chain's CDR3 is CSVVLTVPWKNQPQHF. Written as DNA, the CDR3 is TGCAGCGTTGTCCTGACAGTGCCCTGGAAAAATCAGCCCCAGCATTTT.

The genes are TRBV7-2 and TRBJ1-2; 7 bases agree with TRBD1. V lost 5 bases, J lost 3 bases, and 9 bases stayed unmatched. The CDR3 length is 15 residues. Germline lookup yields CDR1 SGHTA and CDR2 FQGNSA. The CDR3 loop reads CASSPQTGMDYGYTF. In DNA, the CDR3 is TGTGCCAGCAGCCCCCAGACAGGGATGGACTATGGCTACACCTTC. The full variable domain, with the rest looked up from reference TRBV7-2 and TRBJ1-2, is GAGVSQSPSNKVTEKGKDVELRCDPISGHTALYWYRQSLGQGLEFLIYFQGNSAPDKSGLPSDRFSAERTGGSVSTLTIQRTQQEDSAVYLCASSPQTGMDYGYTFGSGTRLTVV.

There are many counts of this clonotype. The chain couples TRBV7-2 to TRBJ1-2; weak D call: TRBD1 (5 bases). The CDR3 loop spans 14 amino acids. Germline V lookup: CDR1 SGHTA, CDR2 FQGNSA. V was shortened by 1 base and J by 3 bases, with 9 bases between the two germline ends. This CDR3 reads CASSLVGGDYGYTF. The CDR3 DNA is TGTGCCAGCAGCTTAGTCGGGGGAGACTATGGCTACACCTTC.

This clonotype was recorded many times. The V call is TRBV7-9, the J call TRBJ1-3; D is unresolved. The germline V gene has CDR1 SEHNR and CDR2 FQNEAQ (reference sequence). CDR3 length: 15 amino acids. The V gene lost 5 bases and the J gene lost 0 bases, with 11 bases spanning the gap. CDR3 in amino acids: CASSRHIPSGNTIYF. The CDR3 DNA follows: TGTGCCAGCAGCCGTCACATCCCCTCTGGAAACACCATATATTTT.

There are a few counts of this clonotype. This sequence joins TRBV10-3 and TRBJ2-3; 13 bases align to TRBD2. V shed 6 bases, J shed 6 bases, and the junction held 9 bases outside the gene matches. CDR1 is ENHRY and CDR2 is SYGVKD in the germline V gene. The CDR3 is 16 amino acids. The CDR3 loop reads CAISTKLAGGPDTQYF. Written as DNA, the CDR3 is TGTGCCATCAGCACTAAACTAGCGGGGGGGCCGGATACGCAGTATTTT.

This chain connects TRBV5-5 to TRBJ2-7, with a possible D match to TRBD1 (6 bases). CDR3 length: 14 residues. Trimming shortened V by 1 base and J by 3 bases, and 11 bases separated the two germline ends. CDR1 is SGHKS, CDR2 YYEKEE, per germline (reference sequence). The CDR3 region is CASSLFGRGYEQYF. The CDR3 DNA sequence: TGTGCCAGCAGCTTGTTTGGCAGGGGCTACGAGCAGTACTTC.